The sequence of this T cell receptor (beta chain) was determined in a study of shared clonotypes between healthy human individuals. Study at large: Those who served as donors were two women and a few men between the ages of 18 and 49. Notes on the study in general: Sequencing depth was a factor that was expected to affect clonotype sharing among donors.

Healthy HIV-negative adults with no recent acute infections or vaccinations were recruited as donors. Donors comprised only Caucasian adults living in Nashville, Tennessee. V was shortened by 1 base and J by 5 bases, with 5 bases between the two germline ends. Per the germline V gene, CDR1 is LGHNT and CDR2 is FRNRAP. The CDR3 covers 12 residues. Notes on this clone: Its specificity is not known.

This table comes from immunoSEQ multiplex PCR, and its TCRdb copy is limited to in-frame clones, with some not included. The sample gives approximately 350,000 clones, about 97% of which show up once; approximately 0.32% is in the top ten. The chain is built from TRBV12-5 and TRBJ2-5; D gene unclear. Source material: memory CD8+ T cells sorted from blood. Described subset: CD45RO+ cells pooled with CCR7-negative TemRA cells. This TCR was recovered from a man younger than 45 in good health. CDR3 sequence reads: CASGLGTETQYF. For the CDR3, the DNA is TGTGCTAGTGGTTTGGGGACCGAGACCCAGTACTTC.